The rows below give T cell receptor beta chains drawn from one sample of a study of blood T cell repertoires in COVID-19. Repertoires were generated with immunoSEQ multiplex PCR, while TCRdb's copy carries only in-frame clones and drops some. The sample carries approximately 140,000 clones, approximately 88% recorded once. Source material: peripheral blood. These receptors all stem from a man in his sixties with active or convalescent COVID-19. Each CDR3 is given with its conserved first and last residue. The D gene is left open where the match is weak. Rows give clone size only sometimes, using once, few, many, or a class for an expanded clone.

CDR3 length,clone size,J gene,V gene,D gene,CDR3 protein,CDR3 DNA
19,-,TRBJ2-6,TRBV4-1,TRBD1,CASSQEPDRGSIGANVLTF,TGCGCCAGCAGCCAAGAACCGGACAGGGGGTCCATCGGGGCCAACGTCCTGACTTTC
18,-,TRBJ2-7,TRBV6-1,-,CASSESVRGWTETYEQYF,TGTGCCAGCAGTGAGTCGGTCCGTGGCTGGACAGAGACCTACGAGCAGTACTTC
15,-,TRBJ2-7,TRBV7-6,-,CASSLSARSSYEQYF,TGTGCCAGCAGCCTCTCCGCCAGGTCCTCCTACGAGCAGTACTTC
15,-,TRBJ1-5,TRBV29-1,TRBD1,CSVALQGGSNQPQHF,TGCAGCGTCGCGTTACAGGGGGGTAGCAATCAGCCCCAGCATTTT
15,-,TRBJ2-7,TRBV29-1,TRBD1,CSVRQGVVAMYEQYF,TGCAGCGTCCGACAGGGGGTCGTAGCGATGTACGAGCAGTACTTC
15,few,TRBJ1-3,TRBV14,TRBD1,CASRSQGAFGNTIYF,TGTGCCAGCAGGTCACAGGGGGCGTTTGGAAACACCATATATTTT
11,-,TRBJ1-4,TRBV29-1,-,CSVARGEKLFF,TGCAGCGTTGCAAGAGGTGAAAAACTGTTTTTT
17,-,TRBJ2-1,TRBV4-3,TRBD2,CASSQDNSGGANNEQFF,TGCGCCAGCAGCCAAGATAATAGCGGGGGAGCCAACAATGAGCAGTTCTTC
13,-,TRBJ1-1,TRBV11-2,-,CASSGRGRAWAFF,TGTGCCAGCAGCGGCAGAGGGAGGGCGTGGGCTTTCTTT
16,-,TRBJ1-5,TRBV2,TRBD1,CASSWGRGLDNQPQHF,TGTGCCAGCAGTTGGGGCAGGGGGCTAGACAATCAGCCCCAGCATTTT
15,-,TRBJ2-1,TRBV7-2,-,CASSYRSAGWNEQFF,TGTGCCAGCAGCTACCGTTCTGCAGGGTGGAATGAGCAGTTCTTC
15,-,TRBJ2-7,TRBV2,TRBD2,CASREGLAGSYEQYF,TGTGCCAGCAGGGAAGGGCTAGCGGGATCTTACGAGCAGTACTTC
14,-,TRBJ2-1,TRBV29-1,-,CSVEPSTRFNEQFF,TGCAGCGTTGAACCCTCGACTAGATTCAATGAGCAGTTCTTC
13,once,TRBJ1-2,TRBV28,-,CASSLGGFYGYTF,TGTGCCAGCAGTTTGGGGGGGTTCTATGGCTACACCTTC
15,-,TRBJ2-7,TRBV6-4,TRBD2,CASSAGTSGSDEQYF,TGTGCCAGCAGCGCCGGGACTAGCGGGTCCGACGAGCAGTACTTC
14,-,TRBJ1-5,TRBV2,-,CASSEEQGRQPQHF,TGTGCCAGCAGTGAAGAGCAGGGGCGTCAGCCCCAGCATTTT
19,-,TRBJ1-2,TRBV9,-,CASSVGPKRGVLKNYGYTF,TGTGCCAGCAGCGTAGGTCCCAAACGGGGGGTTTTAAAGAACTATGGCTACACCTTC
13,-,TRBJ1-1,TRBV28,-,CASSFPGGTEAFF,TGTGCCAGCAGTTTCCCCGGAGGGACTGAAGCTTTCTTT
16,-,TRBJ1-6,TRBV6-1,-,CASSEAARGISSPLHF,TGTGCCAGCAGTGAAGCCGCCCGGGGGATTAGTTCACCCCTCCACTTT
14,once,TRBJ2-4,TRBV7-2,TRBD1,CASSPGTGENIQYF,TGTGCCAGCAGCCCAGGGACAGGGGAAAACATTCAGTACTTC
17,-,TRBJ2-7,TRBV2,-,CASSEAMATANNYEQYF,TGTGCCAGCAGTGAAGCGATGGCAACAGCAAATAATTACGAGCAGTACTTC
15,-,TRBJ2-7,TRBV9,TRBD2,CASSQGVAGPYEQYF,TGTGCCAGCAGCCAAGGAGTAGCGGGGCCCTACGAGCAGTACTTC
16,once,TRBJ1-4,TRBV15,TRBD1,CATSSSDRGWGEKLFF,TGTGCCACCAGCAGCTCGGACAGGGGGTGGGGTGAAAAACTGTTTTTT
13,-,TRBJ2-1,TRBV3-1/TRBV3-2,TRBD2,CASSETSSNEQFF,TGTGCCAGCAGCGAGACTAGCAGCAATGAGCAGTTCTTC
15,-,TRBJ1-6,TRBV6-5,-,CASSDLGLGASPLHF,TGTGCCAGCAGCGATCTGGGGTTGGGGGCTTCACCCCTCCACTTT
15,-,TRBJ2-5,TRBV5-1,-,CASSGRTGRGETQYF,TGCGCCAGCAGCGGCCGGACAGGGAGGGGTGAGACCCAGTACTTC
19,-,TRBJ2-1,TRBV5-4,TRBD2,CASSLGLAGTTSSYNEQFF,TGTGCCAGCAGCTTGGGTCTAGCGGGCACTACAAGCTCCTACAATGAGCAGTTCTTC
13,-,TRBJ1-4,TRBV2,TRBD1,CASSWGDREKLFF,TGTGCCAGCAGTTGGGGGGACAGGGAGAAACTGTTTTTT
15,-,TRBJ2-5,TRBV28,-,CASSFPRDGKETQYF,TGTGCCAGCAGTTTCCCGCGGGACGGCAAAGAGACCCAGTACTTC
14,-,TRBJ1-2,TRBV6-6,-,CASSLSGGPDGYTF,TGTGCCAGCAGTTTGTCCGGGGGTCCGGATGGCTACACCTTC
12,once,TRBJ2-7,TRBV10-3,TRBD1,CAISEQGAEQYF,TGTGCCATCAGTGAACAGGGGGCCGAGCAGTACTTC
11,once,TRBJ2-5,TRBV2,-,CASSAKETQYF,TGTGCCAGCAGCGCTAAAGAGACCCAGTACTTC
13,few,TRBJ2-7,TRBV19,-,CASSIQQGHEQYF,TGTGCCAGTAGTATTCAACAGGGCCACGAGCAGTACTTC
17,-,TRBJ2-7,TRBV9,TRBD1,CASSAQPTGQGPSKQYF,TGTGCCAGCAGCGCCCAACCAACGGGACAGGGGCCGAGTAAGCAGTACTTC
14,-,TRBJ2-7,TRBV10-3,TRBD1,CAISGTGESYEQYF,TGTGCCATCAGTGGGACAGGGGAGTCCTACGAGCAGTACTTC
16,-,TRBJ2-1,TRBV24-1,TRBD1,CATSDYGQGSRGEQFF,TGTGCCACCAGTGATTACGGACAGGGCTCCCGGGGGGAGCAGTTCTTC
15,-,TRBJ2-7,TRBV11-2,-,CASSLQTVLSYEQYF,TGTGCCAGCAGCCTGCAGACAGTCCTCTCCTACGAGCAGTACTTC
17,-,TRBJ2-1,TRBV24-1,-,CATSEARGALLYNEQFF,TGTGCCACCAGTGAAGCTCGCGGGGCTCTCTTATACAATGAGCAGTTCTTC
15,few,TRBJ1-2,TRBV4-1,TRBD1,CASTNSQGAYYGYTF,TGCGCCAGCACCAATTCACAGGGGGCGTACTATGGCTACACCTTC
14,-,TRBJ2-1,TRBV6-6,-,CASEGRDRINEQFF,TGTGCCAGTGAGGGGCGGGATCGCATAAATGAGCAGTTCTTC
14,-,TRBJ1-3,TRBV30,-,CAWSLGGKGNTIYF,TGTGCCTGGAGTCTGGGGGGTAAAGGAAACACCATATATTTT
14,-,TRBJ2-2,TRBV11-3,-,CASSLDRDTGELFF,TGTGCCAGCAGCTTAGACAGGGACACCGGGGAGCTGTTTTTT
13,-,TRBJ1-4,TRBV24-1,-,CATSGGVREKLFF,TGTGCCACCAGTGGGGGAGTTCGAGAAAAACTGTTTTTT
14,-,TRBJ1-5,TRBV6-4,-,CASSEEYSNQPQHF,TGTGCCAGCAGTGAAGAGTATAGCAATCAGCCCCAGCATTTT
17,-,TRBJ2-3,TRBV27,TRBD1,CASSHKSGRGRGDTQYF,TGTGCCAGCAGCCATAAAAGCGGCAGGGGGCGCGGAGATACGCAGTATTTT
17,-,TRBJ1-6,TRBV6-1,-,CASSERGRSSYNSPLHF,TGTGCCAGCAGTGAAAGGGGCCGAAGCTCCTATAATTCACCCCTCCACTTT
15,-,TRBJ1-4,TRBV15,TRBD1,CATSRDGQGPEKLFF,TGTGCCACCAGCAGAGATGGACAGGGGCCTGAAAAACTGTTTTTT
17,-,TRBJ1-2,TRBV29-1,TRBD1,CSVSWGGGQGRDYGYTF,TGCAGCGTCTCTTGGGGAGGGGGACAGGGCCGGGACTATGGCTACACCTTC
15,once,TRBJ1-5,TRBV6-6,-,CASHGGGSGNQPQHF,TGTGCCAGTCATGGGGGGGGCAGTGGCAATCAGCCCCAGCATTTT
15,-,TRBJ2-7,TRBV18,-,CASSPPSEGRYEQYF,TGTGCCAGCTCACCACCTTCGGAGGGGAGGTACGAGCAGTACTTC
13,-,TRBJ1-1,TRBV28,-,CASNAFGQYEAFF,TGTGCCAGCAACGCATTCGGACAGTATGAAGCTTTCTTT
13,-,TRBJ1-5,TRBV2,TRBD1,CASSWDRGQPQHF,TGTGCCAGCAGTTGGGACAGGGGACAGCCCCAGCATTTT
12,-,TRBJ2-5,TRBV28,-,CASGRVRETQYF,TGTGCCAGCGGGCGGGTCCGGGAGACCCAGTACTTC
16,-,TRBJ2-2,TRBV28,TRBD1,CASSSPGQGLGGELFF,TGTGCCAGCAGTTCCCCCGGACAGGGGCTTGGCGGGGAGCTGTTTTTT